This T cell receptor (beta chain) comes out of a study of a mutant IDH1 vaccine in newly diagnosed glioma. Profiling relied on immunoSEQ multiplex PCR, and the TCRdb table lists in-frame clones only, not all of them. The data show about 59,000 clones, 80% to 95% seen once. Time point here: baseline, week 1 (first vaccination visit). Treatment meaning: pre-vaccination baseline after standard-of-care therapy. V was pared by 6 bases and J by 8 bases, with 8 bases of the junction left unmatched. This CDR3 spans 14 amino acids. The germline gives CDR1 LNHDA, CDR2 SQIVND (reference sequence). Sequenced material: PBMCs, taken from a glioma patient treated with radiotherapy, temozolomide or both. The receptor's source is a man between 50 and 59 years old with glioma. The chain is built from TRBV19 and TRBJ2-1; 9 bases match TRBD1. The CDR3 DNA follows: TGTGCCAGTAGCCCACTTGGACAGGGGTATGAGCAGTTCTTC. Translated: CASSPLGQGYEQFF.